These T cell receptor beta chains were read from a single sample in a study of blood T cell repertoires in COVID-19. Only in-frame clones appear in the TCRdb table, and some are missing; sequencing was by immunoSEQ multiplex PCR. The sample shows about 78,000 clones, about 89% of them seen only once. Material: peripheral blood. Source of these receptors: a woman aged 60-75 years with acute or convalescent COVID-19. Both conserved end residues are part of each CDR3. The D gene is left open where the match is weak.

d_call v_call cdr3_aa
TRBD1 TRBV14 CASRGTGEEKLFF
TRBD1 TRBV3-1/TRBV3-2 CASSQPGQSFYEQYF
NA TRBV7-8 CASSLGFRGPQPQHF
NA TRBV7-9 CASSRGRGRGLQETQYF
TRBD1 TRBV6-2/TRBV6-3 CASNPGQGPAEQYF
NA TRBV5-4 CASSGGVRDLDEKLFF
TRBD1 TRBV6-5 CASRDRELDGYTF
NA TRBV7-6 CASSSLRDREQYF
TRBD1 TRBV2 CASSEALGQGYEQYF
NA TRBV27 CASSSGLSLTGELFF
TRBD1 TRBV18 CASSPLGQGGNEKLFF
NA TRBV20-1 CSASDEQFF
NA TRBV3-1/TRBV3-2 CASSQGGRWGTEAFF
NA TRBV25-1 CASTGYTYEQYF
NA TRBV10-3 CATGTSSRNEQYF
NA TRBV6-5 CASSKNRVYEQYF
NA TRBV6-1 CASSAGAGLLASYNEQFF
NA TRBV28 CASRQGLRAEQYF
NA TRBV11-2 CASSLTENTEAFF
NA TRBV15 CATSRVPAPGETQYF
TRBD1 TRBV28 CASSSVLGQGGNEQYF
NA TRBV2 CASSDDGGGGPPSWFSNQPQHF
NA TRBV28 CASSFMSSAKNIQYF
NA TRBV7-9 CASSLGLAPHEQFF
TRBD1 TRBV4-3 CASSHRPGEQGASNQPQHF
NA TRBV21-1 CASSKEGPLAGAYYEQYF
NA TRBV19 CASSILRQLSGANVLTF
TRBD1 TRBV2 CASSFGQGAQPQHF
TRBD1 TRBV4-1 CASSPNTGEYEQYF
NA TRBV12-3/TRBV12-4 CASSGEGTEAFF
TRBD1 TRBV5-1 CASSSGTGASYEQYF
TRBD1 TRBV19 CASAPGQGQINTEAFF
NA TRBV24-1 CATSDLRQTEAFF